This T cell receptor (beta chain) came from a study of T cell clones after liver transplantation. Broader study findings: Small, mixed patient groups and varying post-transplant times limit these conclusions.

Concerning this clone itself: Its antigen is unknown.

CDR1 and CDR2 from the germline V gene are LNHDA and SQIVND (reference sequence). V was trimmed by 4 bases and J by 1 base, leaving 8 bases between them. The CDR3 loop spans 13 amino acids. Generated by immunoSEQ multiplex PCR, the TCRdb table keeps only in-frame clones and is missing some. Found here are roughly 18,000 clones, around 87% of them singletons; the top ten hold 13%. The sequence was obtained from a human patient who received a liver transplant. Some T cells may have originated in the graft donor. Here the sequenced sample was CD8+ T cells from blood, taken 46 months after liver transplant. J is TRBJ2-7 and V is TRBV19; a possible D gene is TRBD1 (6 bases). The CDR3 sequence is CASSKDSSYEQYF. CDR3 sequence (DNA): TGTGCCAGTAGTAAGGACAGTTCCTACGAGCAGTACTTC. The full variable domain, completed using reference TRBV19 and TRBJ2-7, is DGGITQSPKYLFRKEGQNVTLSCEQNLNHDAMYWYRQDPGQGLRLIYYSQIVNDFQKGDIAEGYSVSREKKESFPLTVTSAQKNPTAFYLCASSKDSSYEQYFGPGTRLTVT.